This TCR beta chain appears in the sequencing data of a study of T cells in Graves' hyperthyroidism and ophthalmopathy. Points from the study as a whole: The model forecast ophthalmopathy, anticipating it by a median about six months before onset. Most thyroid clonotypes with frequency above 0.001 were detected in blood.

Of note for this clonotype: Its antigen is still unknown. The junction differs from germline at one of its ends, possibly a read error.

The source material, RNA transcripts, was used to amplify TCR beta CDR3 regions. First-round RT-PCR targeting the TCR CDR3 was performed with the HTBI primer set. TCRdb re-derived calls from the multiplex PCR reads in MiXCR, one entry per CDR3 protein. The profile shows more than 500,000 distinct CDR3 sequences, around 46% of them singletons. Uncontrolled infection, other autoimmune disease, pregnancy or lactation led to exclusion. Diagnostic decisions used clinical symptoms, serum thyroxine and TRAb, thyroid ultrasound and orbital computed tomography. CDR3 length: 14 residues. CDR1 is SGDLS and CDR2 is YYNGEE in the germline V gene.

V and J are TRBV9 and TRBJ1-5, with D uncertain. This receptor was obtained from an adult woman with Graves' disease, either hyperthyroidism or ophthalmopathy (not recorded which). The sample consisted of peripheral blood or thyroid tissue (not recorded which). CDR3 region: CAGSVGGGNQPQHF. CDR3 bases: TGTGCCGGCAGCGTAGGAGGAGGAAATCAGCCCCAGCATTTT.